Listed here are 12 T cell receptor beta chains from one sample, sequenced in a study of blood T cell repertoires in COVID-19. Sequencing was performed with immunoSEQ multiplex PCR; in TCRdb, only in-frame clones are kept and a portion is missing. The sample holds roughly 190,000 clones; 80% are singletons and the top ten take about 7%. Sequencing used peripheral blood. These TCRs come from a man between 60 and 75 years old with acute or convalescent COVID-19.

The chain couples TRBV2 to TRBJ1-1; 8 bases are shared with TRBD1. CDR1 and CDR2 (germline): SNHLY, FYNNEI. With 7 bases clipped from V and 4 bases from J, the junction kept 5 bases outside the gene matches. The CDR3 has 13 amino acids. The CDR3 nucleotides are TGTGCCAGCAATCCAGGGGGCGGCACTGAAGCTTTCTTT. The encoded protein is CASNPGGGTEAFF.

This clone was picked up one time. V is TRBV6-2 or TRBV6-3 and J is TRBJ1-5; D not certain. CDR1 MNHEY and CDR2 SVGEGT come from the germline V gene. The CDR3 is made up of 16 amino acids. V gave up 0 bases and J gave up 0 bases, with 9 bases separating them. CDR3 nucleotide sequence: TGTGCCAGCAGTTACTCAGGGCGGGTTAGCAATCAGCCCCAGCATTTT. Translated: CASSYSGRVSNQPQHF.

The chain recombines TRBV2 with TRBJ1-5; weak D call: TRBD1 (5 bases). The ends were cut back, 4 bases at V and 0 bases at J, with 13 bases in the middle. CDR1 and CDR2 from the germline V gene are SNHLY and FYNNEI. This CDR3 is 16 amino acids long. The CDR3, as DNA: TGTGCCAGCAGTGGCCAGGGCTCCCTTAGCAATCAGCCCCAGCATTTT. Its protein product is CASSGQGSLSNQPQHF.

The J gene is TRBJ2-5, the V gene TRBV30, with 10 positions matching TRBD2. Trimming took 3 bases from V and 5 from J; bases not matched to a gene: 6. CDR3 length equals 14 residues. Germline V lookup: CDR1 GTSNPN, CDR2 SVGIG (reference sequence). The CDR3 spells CAWRGAGGLETQYF. The DNA for the CDR3 is TGTGCCTGGAGAGGAGCGGGAGGGCTTGAGACCCAGTACTTC. Looking up the rest from reference TRBV30 and TRBJ2-5 gives the full variable domain: SQTIHQWPATLVQPVGSPLSLECTVEGTSNPNLYWYRQAAGRGLQLLFYSVGIGQISSEVPQNLSASRPQDRQFILSSKKLLLSDSGFYLCAWRGAGGLETQYFGPGTRLLVL.

The chain recombines TRBV7-9 with TRBJ2-7; no clear D. There are 15 residues in the CDR3. Germline V gives CDR1 SEHNR, CDR2 FQNEAQ (reference sequence). V lost 4 bases and J 0 bases, leaving 13 bases between the germline ends. This CDR3 reads CASSSTYRSSYEQYF. CDR3 DNA: TGTGCCAGCAGCTCGACGTACCGGAGCTCCTACGAGCAGTACTTC.

The chain has TRBV9 and TRBJ2-3; no definite D call. CDR1 SGDLS and CDR2 YYNGEE come from the germline V gene. CDR3 length equals 13 residues. The V and J ends lost 1 base and 14 bases respectively, with 17 bases between them. CDR3 sequence reads: CASSVIQKGPAYF. CDR3 bases: TGTGCCAGCAGCGTAATACAGAAAGGTCCGGCGTATTTT. The entire variable domain, with the rest obtained from reference TRBV9 and TRBJ2-3, is as follows: DSGVTQTPKHLITATGQRVTLRCSPRSGDLSVYWYQQSLDQGLQFLIQYYNGEERAKGNILERFSAQQFPDLHSELNLSSLELGDSALYFCASSVIQKGPAYFGPGTRLTVL.

The chain is built from TRBV5-4 and TRBJ2-1, with 13 nucleotides matching TRBD2. The junction had 1 base not matched to a gene; V was cut back by 2 bases and J by 5 bases. The CDR3 loop spans 15 amino acids. Germline V gene sequence: CDR1 SGHNT, CDR2 YYREEE (reference sequence). CDR3 DNA: TGTGCCAGCAGCTTCGGGACTAGCGGGAACAATGAGCAGTTCTTC. Translated: CASSFGTSGNNEQFF.

This clone has at least ten counts. The J gene is TRBJ1-6, the V gene TRBV6-1, with 8 bases matching TRBD1. Losses at the gene ends were 1 base for V and 1 base for J; bases not matched to a gene: 3. The CDR3 is 17 amino acids. In germline, CDR1 is MNHNS, CDR2 SASEGT. CDR3 DNA: TGTGCCAGCAGTGAAGGCAGGGGGCGATCCTATAATTCACCCCTCCACTTT. It is translated as CASSEGRGRSYNSPLHF.

This chain links TRBV19 with TRBJ1-2, with no clear D. Trimming left V 3 bases short and J 1 base short, with 9 bases between. The CDR3 covers 14 residues. Germline V lookup: CDR1 LNHDA, CDR2 SQIVND (reference sequence). The CDR3 here is CASSIFGVNYGYTF. CDR3 nucleotide sequence: TGTGCCAGTAGTATTTTCGGGGTTAACTATGGCTACACCTTC.

This chain connects TRBV7-9 to TRBJ1-2; D might be TRBD1 (5 bases). V dropped 2 bases and J dropped 5 bases, with 15 bases sitting between them. The CDR3 has 15 amino acids. CDR1 SEHNR and CDR2 FQNEAQ come from the germline V gene (reference sequence). For the CDR3, the DNA is TGTGCCAGCAGCTTAAGGGGCAGGGACTTGTATGGCTACACCTTC. Protein product: CASSLRGRDLYGYTF.

The V call is TRBV2, the J call TRBJ2-7, with D perhaps matching TRBD2 (6 bases). There are 14 residues in the CDR3. Trimming stripped 7 bases from V and 2 bases from J, with 15 bases between. The germline CDR1 and CDR2 sequences are SNHLY and FYNNEI. CDR3 in amino acids: CASMEGGNAYEQYF. The DNA for the CDR3 is TGTGCCAGCATGGAGGGAGGCAACGCCTACGAGCAGTACTTC.

This clone was seen more than once but under ten times. V is TRBV6-5 and J is TRBJ2-7; D is perhaps TRBD2 (6 bases). CDR3 length: 15 residues. CDR1 is MNHEY and CDR2 is SVGAGI in the germline V gene. V shed 8 bases and J shed 0 bases, with 17 bases lying between them. CDR3: CASCRVAAISYEQYF. CDR3 nucleotide sequence: TGTGCCAGCTGCCGGGTAGCGGCAATCTCCTACGAGCAGTACTTC.